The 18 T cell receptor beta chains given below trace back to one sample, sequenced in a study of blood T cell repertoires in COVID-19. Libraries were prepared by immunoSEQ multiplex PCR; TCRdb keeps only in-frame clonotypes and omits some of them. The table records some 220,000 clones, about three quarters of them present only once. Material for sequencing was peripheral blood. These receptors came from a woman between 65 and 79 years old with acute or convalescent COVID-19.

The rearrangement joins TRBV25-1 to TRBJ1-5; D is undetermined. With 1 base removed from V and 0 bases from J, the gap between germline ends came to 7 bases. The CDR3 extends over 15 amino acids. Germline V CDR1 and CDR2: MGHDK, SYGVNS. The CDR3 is CASSESQYSNQPQHF. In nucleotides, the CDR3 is TGTGCCAGCAGTGAATCCCAGTATAGCAATCAGCCCCAGCATTTT.

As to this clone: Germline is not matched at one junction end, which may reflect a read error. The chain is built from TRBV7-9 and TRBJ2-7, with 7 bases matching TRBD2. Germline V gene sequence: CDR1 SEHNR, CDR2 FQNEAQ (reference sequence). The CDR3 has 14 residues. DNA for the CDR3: TGTGCCAGCAGCTTAGAAGGTCCCCTGGCCGGGAGGCACTTC. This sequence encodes CASSLEGPLAGRHF.

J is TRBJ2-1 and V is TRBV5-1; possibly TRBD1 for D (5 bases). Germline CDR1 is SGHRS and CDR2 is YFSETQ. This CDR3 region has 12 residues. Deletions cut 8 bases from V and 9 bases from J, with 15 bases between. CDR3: CASIGRETEQFF. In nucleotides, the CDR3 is TGCGCCAGTATCGGCAGGGAAACTGAGCAGTTCTTC.

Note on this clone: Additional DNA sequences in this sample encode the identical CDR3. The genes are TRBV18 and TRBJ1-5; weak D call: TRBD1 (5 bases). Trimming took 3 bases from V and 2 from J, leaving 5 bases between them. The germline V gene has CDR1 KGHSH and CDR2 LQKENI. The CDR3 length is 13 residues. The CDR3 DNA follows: TGTGCCAGCTCACCGACAGGCAATCAGCCCCAGCATTTT. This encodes CASSPTGNQPQHF.

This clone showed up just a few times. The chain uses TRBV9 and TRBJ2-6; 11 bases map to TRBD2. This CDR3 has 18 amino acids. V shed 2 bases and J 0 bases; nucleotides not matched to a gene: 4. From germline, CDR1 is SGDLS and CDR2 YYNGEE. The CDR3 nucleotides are TGTGCCAGCAGCGTTAGCGGGGGGGACCACTCTGGGGCCAACGTCCTGACTTTC. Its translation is CASSVSGGDHSGANVLTF.

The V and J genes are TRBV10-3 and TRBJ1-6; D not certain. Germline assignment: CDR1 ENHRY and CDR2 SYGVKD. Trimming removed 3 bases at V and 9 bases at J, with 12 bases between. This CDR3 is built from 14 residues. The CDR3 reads CAISEVGESSPLHF. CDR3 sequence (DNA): TGTGCCATCAGTGAAGTCGGGGAGTCTTCACCCCTCCACTTT.

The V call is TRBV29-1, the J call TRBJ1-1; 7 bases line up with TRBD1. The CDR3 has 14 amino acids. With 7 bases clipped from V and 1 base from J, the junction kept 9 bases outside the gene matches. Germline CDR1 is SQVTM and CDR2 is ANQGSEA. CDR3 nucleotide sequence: TGCAGCGCTTCCGACAGGGCCGGGAACACTGAAGCTTTCTTT. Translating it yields CSASDRAGNTEAFF. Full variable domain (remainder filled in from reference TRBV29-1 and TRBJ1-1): SAVISQKPSRDICQRGTSLTIQCQVDSQVTMMFWYRQQPGQSLTLIATANQGSEATYESGFVIDKFPISRPNLTFSTLTVSNMSPEDSSIYLCSASDRAGNTEAFFGQGTRLTVV.

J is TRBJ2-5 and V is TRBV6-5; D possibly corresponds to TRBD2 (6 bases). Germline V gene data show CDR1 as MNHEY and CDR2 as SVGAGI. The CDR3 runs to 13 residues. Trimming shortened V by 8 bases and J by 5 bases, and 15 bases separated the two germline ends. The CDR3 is CASETRAGETQYF. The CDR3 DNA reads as TGTGCCAGCGAAACTAGGGCGGGGGAGACCCAGTACTTC.

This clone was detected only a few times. CDR3 bases: TGTGCCAGCAGCCGGCGGGACAGTGACTTAGGCTACGAGCAGTACTTC. Protein sequence: CASSRRDSDLGYEQYF. This chain joins TRBV6-6 and TRBJ2-7, with D tentatively TRBD1 (7 bases). V dropped 6 bases and J dropped 3 bases, with 21 bases sitting between them. Germline V CDR1 and CDR2: MNHNY, SVGAGI (reference sequence). The CDR3 runs to 16 residues.

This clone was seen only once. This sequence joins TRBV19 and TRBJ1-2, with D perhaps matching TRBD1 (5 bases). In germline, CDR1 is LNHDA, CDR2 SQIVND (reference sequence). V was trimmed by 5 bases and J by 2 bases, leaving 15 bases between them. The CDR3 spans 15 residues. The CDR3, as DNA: TGTGCCAGTAGTCTCGACATGGGGCCGAACTATGGCTACACCTTC. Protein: CASSLDMGPNYGYTF.

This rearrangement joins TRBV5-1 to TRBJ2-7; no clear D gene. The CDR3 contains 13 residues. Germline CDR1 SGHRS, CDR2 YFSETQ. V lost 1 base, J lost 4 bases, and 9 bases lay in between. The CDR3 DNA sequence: TGCGCCAGCAGCTTGACAGTATTATACGAGCAGTACTTC. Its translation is CASSLTVLYEQYF. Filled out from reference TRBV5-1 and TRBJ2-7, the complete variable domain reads KAGVTQTPRYLIKTRGQQVTLSCSPISGHRSVSWYQQTPGQGLQFLFEYFSETQRNKGNFPGRFSGRQFSNSRSEMNVSTLELGDSALYLCASSLTVLYEQYFGPGTRLTVT.

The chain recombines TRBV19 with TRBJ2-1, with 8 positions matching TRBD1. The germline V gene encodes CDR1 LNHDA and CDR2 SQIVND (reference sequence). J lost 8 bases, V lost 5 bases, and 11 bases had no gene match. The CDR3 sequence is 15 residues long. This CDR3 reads CASSVRQGTGHEQFF. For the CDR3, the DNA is TGTGCCAGTAGTGTTAGACAGGGGACAGGTCATGAGCAGTTCTTC. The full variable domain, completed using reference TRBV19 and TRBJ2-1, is DGGITQSPKYLFRKEGQNVTLSCEQNLNHDAMYWYRQDPGQGLRLIYYSQIVNDFQKGDIAEGYSVSREKKESFPLTVTSAQKNPTAFYLCASSVRQGTGHEQFFGPGTRLTVL.

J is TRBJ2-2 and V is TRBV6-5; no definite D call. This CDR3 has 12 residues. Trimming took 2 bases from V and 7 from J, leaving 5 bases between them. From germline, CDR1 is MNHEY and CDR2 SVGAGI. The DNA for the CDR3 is TGTGCCAGCAGTTACCGGGTCGGGGAGCTGTTTTTT. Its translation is CASSYRVGELFF.

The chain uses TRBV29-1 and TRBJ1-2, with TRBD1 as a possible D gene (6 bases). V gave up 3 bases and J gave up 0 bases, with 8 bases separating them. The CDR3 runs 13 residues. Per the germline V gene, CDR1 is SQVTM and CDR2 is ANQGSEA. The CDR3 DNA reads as TGCAGCGTTGAGGACAGATCTAACTATGGCTACACCTTC. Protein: CSVEDRSNYGYTF.

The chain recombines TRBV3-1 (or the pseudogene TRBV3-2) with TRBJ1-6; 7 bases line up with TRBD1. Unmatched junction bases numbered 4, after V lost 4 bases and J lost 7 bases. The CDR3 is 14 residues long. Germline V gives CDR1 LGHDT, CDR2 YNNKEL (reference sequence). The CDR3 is CASSPLQGNSPLHF. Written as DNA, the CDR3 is TGTGCCAGCAGCCCTCTACAGGGGAATTCACCCCTCCACTTT.

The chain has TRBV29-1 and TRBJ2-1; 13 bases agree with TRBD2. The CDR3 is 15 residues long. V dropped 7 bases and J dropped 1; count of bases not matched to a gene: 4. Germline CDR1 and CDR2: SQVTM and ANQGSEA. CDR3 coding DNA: TGCAGCGCCTCGACTAGCGGGGGGTCCTACAATGAGCAGTTCTTC. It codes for CSASTSGGSYNEQFF.

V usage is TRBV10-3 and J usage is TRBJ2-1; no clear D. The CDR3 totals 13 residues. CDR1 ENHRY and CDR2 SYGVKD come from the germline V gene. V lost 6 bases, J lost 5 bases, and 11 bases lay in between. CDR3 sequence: CAISTGSDNEQFF. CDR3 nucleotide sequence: TGTGCCATCAGCACGGGTTCGGACAATGAGCAGTTCTTC.

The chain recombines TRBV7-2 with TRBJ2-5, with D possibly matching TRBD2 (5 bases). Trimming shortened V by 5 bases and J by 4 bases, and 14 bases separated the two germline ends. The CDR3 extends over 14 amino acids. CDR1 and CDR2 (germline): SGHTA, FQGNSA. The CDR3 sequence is CASSPTGRGETQYF. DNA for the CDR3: TGTGCCAGCAGCCCCACGGGGAGAGGAGAGACCCAGTACTTC.